This T cell receptor beta chain was profiled in a study of identical twins. TCRdb redid the calling of the 5' RACE reads with MiXCR, one entry per CDR3 protein. The sample lists approximately 670,000 distinct CDR3 sequences, around 5.7% occurring once. Study-level results: Invariant MAIT and iNKT cells could partly confound zero-insertion analyses. Fewer insertions were carried by abundant cord blood beta clonotypes, but none was seen in memory repertoires.

V lost 4 bases to trimming and J lost 1 base, with 7 bases between them. In germline, CDR1 is LNHDA, CDR2 SQIVND (reference sequence). The CDR3 length is 14 residues. A word on this clonotype: Its antigen is unknown.

The chain combines TRBV19 with TRBJ1-4, with TRBD1 as a possible D gene (6 bases). Sequences were obtained from naive T cells sorted from blood. The clonotype comes from a man younger than 35 in good health. The CDR3 nucleotides read TGTGCCAGTAGTACACAGGGAACTAATGAAAAACTGTTTTTT. This gives the protein CASSTQGTNEKLFF.